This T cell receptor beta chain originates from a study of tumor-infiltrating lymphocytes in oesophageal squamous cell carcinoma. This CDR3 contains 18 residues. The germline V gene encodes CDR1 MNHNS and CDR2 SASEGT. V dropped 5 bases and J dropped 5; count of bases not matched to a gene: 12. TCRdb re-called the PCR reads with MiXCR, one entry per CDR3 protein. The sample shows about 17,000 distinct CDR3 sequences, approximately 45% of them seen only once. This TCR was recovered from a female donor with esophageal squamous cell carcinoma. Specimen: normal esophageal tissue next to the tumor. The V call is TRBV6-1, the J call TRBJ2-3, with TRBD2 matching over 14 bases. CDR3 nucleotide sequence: TGTGCCAGCAGTAAGACTAGCGGGAGGGCCCCGACGGAAGATACGCAGTATTTT. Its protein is CASSKTSGRAPTEDTQYF.